Listed below are T cell receptor beta chains from one sample, sequenced in a study of shared clonotypes between healthy human individuals. Sequencing used immunoSEQ multiplex PCR; TCRdb keeps in-frame clones, though not all of them. The profile shows a few hundred thousand clones, roughly 97% of them singletons. Sequencing was carried out using naive CD4+ T cells sorted from blood. The source is a woman aged 25 to 39 in good health. CDR3s leave out the opening cysteine and the closing phenylalanine or tryptophan.

v_call,j_call,cdr3_aa
TRBV7-9,TRBJ2-6,ASSARDRVYGANVLT
TRBV2,TRBJ2-7,ASISPGRGSYEQY
TRBV5-1,TRBJ1-1,ASSWTGTGDEAF
TRBV27,TRBJ2-1,ASSLIGTIGNEQF
TRBV11-2,TRBJ2-3,AIQGASTDTQY
TRBV10-1,TRBJ2-1,ASSVGYSYNEQF
TRBV7-2,TRBJ2-5,ASSLVSELETQY
TRBV4-2,TRBJ2-1,ASSQSRARGF
TRBV5-1,TRBJ1-4,ASSMVGGGEEKLF
TRBV27,TRBJ2-2,ASSKRGQLNTGELF
TRBV21-1,TRBJ2-1,ASSPQSGSPDEQF
TRBV19,TRBJ2-3,ASSIDGTSDSTDTQY
TRBV15,TRBJ1-5,ATREFNQPQH
TRBV5-6,TRBJ1-2,ASRRGLGVGGYT
TRBV10-3,TRBJ1-2,AIRPGGVYYGYT
TRBV29-1,TRBJ1-2,SGYRGTYGYT
TRBV5-1,TRBJ2-2,ASSLSSGGTGELF
TRBV27,TRBJ2-7,ASSRKLAGVTHEQY
TRBV11-2,TRBJ1-1,ASSLAGNTEAF
TRBV11-3,TRBJ2-1,ASSQYTRNEQF
TRBV11-2,TRBJ2-1,ASSFTGSYNEQF
TRBV2,TRBJ1-3,ASSEQGNSGNTIY
TRBV28,TRBJ2-7,ASSRAWANEQY
TRBV15,TRBJ2-7,ATSRTGTGVYEQY
TRBV15,TRBJ1-5,ATSSGDRYSNQPQH
TRBV18,TRBJ2-3,ASSLQGVPTDTQY
TRBV7-2,TRBJ2-3,ASSLGPGYTDTQY
TRBV6-5,TRBJ2-1,ASSYGPGTYNEQF
TRBV28,TRBJ1-4,ASSLRVPDEKLF
TRBV30,TRBJ2-3,ACRQDPIFTDTQY
TRBV5-5,TRBJ1-1,ASSLVDRGFAEAF
TRBV5-1,TRBJ1-1,ASSLQGADTEAF
TRBV7-2,TRBJ2-7,ASSLVGSGYEQY
TRBV19,TRBJ1-6,ASSPEKSSYNSPLH
TRBV2,TRBJ2-2,ASRTGTVNTGELF
TRBV27,TRBJ2-5,ASRLAGTQETQY
TRBV28,TRBJ2-2,ASSPPGLSNTGELF